The next 28 T cell receptor beta chains were all read from a single sample in a study of siplizumab effects on memory and regulatory T cells. Produced via immunoSEQ multiplex PCR; TCRdb's table is partial and in-frame only. Seen here are approximately 84,000 clones, roughly 94% observed once, and the top ten hold around 18%. The sequenced material came from CD8+ T cells sorted from blood. Every receptor here comes from a human donor in good health.

V gene TRBV28 combines with J gene TRBJ2-3, with 10 bases identical to TRBD2. Germline V gives CDR1 MDHEN, CDR2 SYDVKM. V lost 6 bases, J lost 3 bases, and 9 bases stayed unmatched. The length of the CDR3 is 16 residues. The chain's CDR3 is CASSRYSGRWTDTQYF. Here the CDR3 DNA reads TGTGCCAGCAGCCGTTATAGCGGGAGGTGGACAGATACGCAGTATTTT.

The chain links TRBV6-6 to TRBJ2-3; TRBD2 matches 7 bases. The ends lost 6 bases at V and 6 bases at J; junction bases unmatched: 15. Germline V lookup: CDR1 MNHNY, CDR2 SVGAGI (reference sequence). This CDR3 has 16 residues. The CDR3 DNA reads TGTGCCAGCAGGAATAGGGCTAGCGGTGCTCAGGATACGCAGTATTTT. Residues: CASRNRASGAQDTQYF.

The V call is TRBV7-6, the J call TRBJ2-1; 13 bases align to TRBD2. CDR3 length: 13 amino acids. The germline V gene has CDR1 SGHVS and CDR2 FNYEAQ. V gave up 2 bases and J gave up 13 bases; unmatched junction bases: 2. CDR3 in DNA: TGTGCCAGCAGCTTAACTAGCGGGAGGGAACAGTTCTTC. This encodes CASSLTSGREQFF. Full variable domain (remainder filled in from reference TRBV7-6 and TRBJ2-1): GAGVSQSPRYKVTKRGQDVALRCDPISGHVSLYWYRQALGQGPEFLTYFNYEAQQDKSGLPNDRFSAERPEGSISTLTIQRTEQRDSAMYRCASSLTSGREQFFGPGTRLTVL.

This chain connects TRBV5-5 to TRBJ1-5; D is possibly TRBD1 (5 bases). The CDR3 has 15 residues. V lost 4 bases, J lost 7 bases, and 18 bases lay in between. Germline values: CDR1 SGHKS, CDR2 YYEKEE (reference sequence). CDR3 in DNA: TGTGCCAGCAGCCAAGGTTGGGGGAGCGGGCAGCCCCAGCATTTT. Its protein is CASSQGWGSGQPQHF.

On this clone: Different DNA sequences within this sample yield the same CDR3. V and J are TRBV28 and TRBJ2-1; 11 positions match TRBD1. Germline CDR1 is MDHEN and CDR2 is SYDVKM. CDR3 length equals 17 residues. V lost 2 bases, J lost 4 bases, and 7 bases stayed unmatched. The CDR3 is CASSLPDRGPVYNEQFF. CDR3 in DNA: TGTGCCAGCAGTTTACCGGACAGGGGGCCGGTTTACAATGAGCAGTTCTTC. Full variable domain (outside the CDR3, taken from reference TRBV28 and TRBJ2-1): DVKVTQSSRYLVKRTGEKVFLECVQDMDHENMFWYRQDPGLGLRLIYFSYDVKMKEKGDIPEGYSVSREKKERFSLILESASTNQTSMYLCASSLPDRGPVYNEQFFGPGTRLTVL.

The CDR3 region is CASSLIGTTYEQYF. In DNA, the CDR3 is TGCGCCAGCAGCCTCATCGGGACTACCTACGAGCAGTACTTC. The rearrangement links TRBV4-1 to TRBJ2-7; 7 bases match TRBD2. CDR1 is MGHRA, CDR2 YSYEKL, per germline. This CDR3 has 14 amino acids. The junction had 5 bases not matched to a gene; V was cut back by 4 bases and J by 2 bases.

CDR3 sequence reads: CASSLWRGAYEQYF. CDR3 DNA sequence: TGTGCCAGCAGTTTATGGCGGGGGGCCTACGAGCAGTACTTC. V usage is TRBV28 and J usage is TRBJ2-7; TRBD2 agrees at 8 bases. The CDR3 spans 14 residues. The V gene end was trimmed by 0 bases and the J gene end by 2 bases; junction bases not matched to a gene: 0. Germline CDR1 MDHEN, CDR2 SYDVKM.

The chain recombines TRBV10-2 with TRBJ2-7, with TRBD2 matching over 9 bases. J gave up 4 bases and V 2 bases, and 9 bases lay outside the gene matches. CDR1 is WSHSY and CDR2 is SAAADI in the germline V gene. The CDR3 is 16 residues long. CDR3 region: CASSEQRAGGSYEQYF. Here the CDR3 DNA reads TGCGCCAGCAGTGAGCAGAGAGCGGGAGGATCGTACGAGCAGTACTTC.

Turning to this clone: Compared with germline, one end of the junction differs, possibly owing to a read error. The genes are TRBV27 and TRBJ1-1; D is undetermined. Germline assignment: CDR1 MNHEY and CDR2 SMNVEV (reference sequence). The CDR3 is 15 residues long. The CDR3 spells CASSSSRYMNAEAFF. The CDR3 nucleotides read TGTGCCAGCAGCTCCTCCAGATACATGAACGCTGAAGCTTTCTTT.

This rearrangement joins TRBV28 to TRBJ1-2; D might be TRBD1 (5 bases). V lost 6 bases to trimming and J lost 4 bases, with 15 bases between them. The germline gives CDR1 MDHEN, CDR2 SYDVKM. This CDR3 has 14 amino acids. The CDR3 region has the DNA TGTGCCAGCAGCCCAGGGCGGGGCTTCTATGGCTACACCTTC. Amino acids: CASSPGRGFYGYTF.

This chain connects TRBV7-8 to TRBJ1-3; D ambiguous. This CDR3 is 12 amino acids long. CDR1 and CDR2 from the germline V gene are SGHVS and FQNEAQ. V lost 6 bases and J 2 bases, leaving 5 bases between the germline ends. The chain's CDR3 is CASRPAGNTIYF. CDR3 sequence (DNA): TGTGCCAGCAGGCCGGCTGGAAACACCATATATTTT.

The chain employs TRBV5-5 and TRBJ2-7, with TRBD1 matching 11 bases. The germline V gene has CDR1 SGHKS and CDR2 YYEKEE (reference sequence). V dropped 6 bases and J dropped 5; count of bases not matched to a gene: 16. The CDR3 is made up of 17 amino acids. The CDR3 loop is CASNADRGLVAGDEQYF. For the CDR3, the DNA is TGTGCCAGCAACGCGGACAGGGGGCTAGTAGCGGGAGACGAGCAGTACTTC.

V is TRBV27 and J is TRBJ2-1; 8 bases fit TRBD2. There are 15 residues in the CDR3. Germline V gives CDR1 MNHEY, CDR2 SMNVEV (reference sequence). Trimming cost V 8 bases and J 0 bases; bases outside gene matches: 6. The CDR3, as DNA: TGTGCCAGCGGGCGCGGGACTAGCTCCTACAATGAGCAGTTCTTC. Translated: CASGRGTSSYNEQFF.

The rearrangement links TRBV7-9 to TRBJ2-1; 7 bases line up with TRBD2. CDR3 length: 14 residues. Trimming took 3 bases from V and 3 from J; bases not matched to a gene: 2. Germline V gene sequence: CDR1 SEHNR, CDR2 FQNEAQ (reference sequence). The CDR3: CASSFRDYYNEQFF. The DNA for the CDR3 is TGTGCCAGCAGCTTCCGGGACTACTACAATGAGCAGTTCTTC. Complete variable domain (other parts from reference TRBV7-9 and TRBJ2-1): DTGVSQNPRHKITKRGQNVTFRCDPISEHNRLYWYRQTLGQGPEFLTYFQNEAQLEKSRLLSDRFSAERPKGSFSTLEIQRTEQGDSAMYLCASSFRDYYNEQFFGPGTRLTVL.

The chain carries TRBV4-1 and TRBJ2-7; D uncertain. Germline values: CDR1 MGHRA, CDR2 YSYEKL. Deletions cut 0 bases from V and 7 bases from J, with 16 bases between. CDR3 length: 15 residues. CDR3 sequence reads: CASSQEQKARWEQYF. CDR3 DNA sequence: TGCGCCAGCAGCCAAGAGCAGAAGGCTCGGTGGGAGCAGTACTTC.

The chain uses TRBV27 and TRBJ2-7; possibly TRBD2 for D (6 bases). The CDR3 consists of 16 residues. Trimming cost V 4 bases and J 5 bases, with 21 bases left between them. Germline V gene data show CDR1 as MNHEY and CDR2 as SMNVEV (reference sequence). The CDR3 nucleotides are TGTGCCAGCAGTTCCCTCCTTGCGGGGCTGTCTAACGAGCAGTACTTC. The encoded protein is CASSSLLAGLSNEQYF.

The gene calls are TRBV10-3 and TRBJ1-1, with D perhaps TRBD1 (5 bases). The germline CDR1 and CDR2 sequences are ENHRY and SYGVKD. The CDR3 length is 15 residues. Trimming shortened V by 4 bases and J by 1 base, and 13 bases separated the two germline ends. CDR3 sequence (DNA): TGTGCCATCAGTGCCCCAGCGGGACGGAACACTGAAGCTTTCTTT. Its translation: CAISAPAGRNTEAFF.

The chain employs TRBV19 and TRBJ2-1, with 9 bases aligning to TRBD1. Per the germline V gene, CDR1 is LNHDA and CDR2 is SQIVND (reference sequence). V shed 3 bases and J 4 bases; nucleotides not matched to a gene: 4. The CDR3 has 15 residues. The CDR3 is CASSIYGTGYNEQFF. The CDR3, as DNA: TGTGCCAGTAGTATTTACGGGACAGGGTACAATGAGCAGTTCTTC.

The chain couples TRBV27 to TRBJ2-7, with 8 nucleotides matching TRBD2. Germline CDR1 is MNHEY and CDR2 is SMNVEV (reference sequence). The CDR3 consists of 12 residues. The trim removed 8 bases at V and 5 bases at J, leaving 5 bases unmatched. In nucleotides, the CDR3 is TGTGCCAGCTTCTCCGGGGGGGACGAGCAGTACTTC. It translates to CASFSGGDEQYF.

The chain carries TRBV6-5 and TRBJ2-7; possibly TRBD2 for D (5 bases). Deletions cut 6 bases from V and 9 bases from J, with 15 bases between. The CDR3 sequence is 12 residues long. Germline lookup yields CDR1 MNHEY and CDR2 SVGAGI. The CDR3 nucleotides read TGTGCCAGCAGCACCCCCTACGCGGGGCAGTACTTC. Translated, it gives CASSTPYAGQYF.

The chain is built from TRBV5-4 and TRBJ2-6; D is ambiguous. Per the germline V gene, CDR1 is SGHNT and CDR2 is YYREEE (reference sequence). V lost 4 bases and J 0 bases, leaving 14 bases between the germline ends. The CDR3 runs to 17 residues. The CDR3 protein is CASSNSPVSSGANVLTF. The CDR3 DNA is TGTGCCAGCAGCAACAGCCCCGTGAGCTCTGGGGCCAACGTCCTGACTTTC.

The chain is built from TRBV27 and TRBJ2-3, with D possibly matching TRBD2 (6 bases). Germline CDR1 and CDR2: MNHEY and SMNVEV (reference sequence). The CDR3 is made up of 17 amino acids. Trimming took off 3 bases at V and 5 bases at J, with 21 bases between the two ends. The CDR3 is CASSFGARITGEDTQYF. Written as DNA, the CDR3 is TGTGCCAGCAGTTTCGGGGCTAGAATTACGGGGGAAGATACGCAGTATTTT.

The J gene is TRBJ2-7, the V gene TRBV19; perhaps TRBD1 as D (6 bases). The CDR3 runs 16 residues. With 0 bases removed from V and 2 bases from J, the gap between germline ends came to 14 bases. Germline V gene lookup returns CDR1 LNHDA and CDR2 SQIVND (reference sequence). Written as DNA, the CDR3 is TGTGCCAGTAGTATAGATTACGCAGAGGGGGCCTACGAGCAGTACTTC. Translating gives CASSIDYAEGAYEQYF. The variable domain in full, completed from reference TRBV19 and TRBJ2-7, reads DGGITQSPKYLFRKEGQNVTLSCEQNLNHDAMYWYRQDPGQGLRLIYYSQIVNDFQKGDIAEGYSVSREKKESFPLTVTSAQKNPTAFYLCASSIDYAEGAYEQYFGPGTRLTVT.

The V call is TRBV10-2, the J call TRBJ2-7, with D possibly being TRBD1 (6 bases). V lost 2 bases to trimming and J lost 6 bases, with 14 bases between them. The CDR3 has 14 residues. Germline V gene lookup returns CDR1 WSHSY and CDR2 SAAADI. The DNA of the CDR3 is TGCGCCAGCAGTGAGGCTCCATCAGGGGTCGAGCAGTACTTC. Translating it yields CASSEAPSGVEQYF.

The chain joins TRBV9 to TRBJ2-7; 11 bases match TRBD2. V was clipped by 6 bases and J by 0 bases; unmatched bases: 5. Per the germline V gene, CDR1 is SGDLS and CDR2 is YYNGEE. The CDR3 loop spans 15 amino acids. The CDR3 reads CASTEGTSGSYEQYF. The CDR3, as DNA: TGTGCCAGCACCGAGGGGACTAGCGGCTCCTACGAGCAGTACTTC.

The chain recombines TRBV10-2 with TRBJ2-7; 7 nucleotides align to TRBD2. This CDR3 has 15 residues. From germline, CDR1 is WSHSY and CDR2 SAAADI. Trimming removed 1 base from V and 0 bases from J; junction bases left unmatched: 3. Here the CDR3 reads CASSEWDYLSYEQYF. The CDR3 DNA follows: TGCGCCAGCAGTGAGTGGGACTATCTCTCCTACGAGCAGTACTTC.

The chain has TRBV7-3 and TRBJ1-1, with unresolved D. V dropped 6 bases and J dropped 3 bases, with 20 bases sitting between them. The germline V gene has CDR1 SGHTA and CDR2 FQGTGA. The CDR3 loop spans 16 amino acids. The CDR3: CASSFGGPPLDTEAFF. The CDR3 region has the DNA TGTGCCAGCAGTTTTGGCGGGCCACCCCTGGACACTGAAGCTTTCTTT.

This clone was detected only once. V gene TRBV7-9 combines with J gene TRBJ2-7; 10 nucleotides agree with TRBD1. V shed 5 bases, J shed 5 bases, and the junction held 6 bases outside the gene matches. CDR1 is SEHNR, CDR2 FQNEAQ, per germline (reference sequence). The CDR3 length is 14 residues. CDR3 region: CASSNRGTGDEQYF. In DNA, the CDR3 is TGTGCCAGCAGCAACCGAGGGACAGGGGACGAGCAGTACTTC. The full variable domain, in which reference TRBV7-9 and TRBJ2-7 provide the parts outside the CDR3, is DTGVSQNPRHKITKRGQNVTFRCDPISEHNRLYWYRQTLGQGPEFLTYFQNEAQLEKSRLLSDRFSAERPKGSFSTLEIQRTEQGDSAMYLCASSNRGTGDEQYFGPGTRLTVT.